This T cell receptor (beta chain) was retrieved from a study of blood T cell repertoires in COVID-19. On the study more broadly: The United States, Italy and Spain provided the acute and convalescent COVID-19 samples. Sample material is recorded as cDNA or gDNA derived from T cells, B-cell-depleted T cells, or PBMCs.

The germline gives CDR1 LGHDT, CDR2 YNNKEL (reference sequence). Trimming cost V 4 bases and J 2 bases, with 13 bases left between them. The CDR3 is made up of 15 amino acids. In the original analysis: How many nucleated cells were present was estimated from reference gene primer amplification. The protocol was immunoSEQ multiplex PCR, while the TCRdb copy is restricted to in-frame clones and leaves out a portion. V, J and clone size are those of that table, while D and trimming were read from the DNA. The profile shows some 140,000 clones, around 81% of them singletons. The gene calls are TRBV3-1 (or the pseudogene TRBV3-2) and TRBJ2-3; a possible D gene is TRBD2 (5 bases). Sequences were obtained from peripheral blood. This TCR derives from a woman aged 60-75 years with active or convalescent COVID-19. The DNA of the CDR3 is TGTGCCAGCAGCCCGGGATTGGACCTCACAGATACGCAGTATTTT. Amino acid sequence: CASSPGLDLTDTQYF.